This T cell receptor (beta chain) was recorded in a study of T cells in Graves' hyperthyroidism and ophthalmopathy. This clonotype was detected many times. Germline loops: CDR1 KGHDR, CDR2 SFDVKD. The CDR3 is 17 amino acids. V was pared by 0 bases and J by 8 bases, with 9 bases of the junction left unmatched. RNA transcripts were the template for amplifying TCR beta CDR3 regions. HTBI primers were employed in a first-round RT-PCR of the TCR CDR3. TCRdb itself ran the multiplex PCR reads through MiXCR, one entry per CDR3 protein. Of under 400,000 distinct CDR3 sequences listed, over 11% are singletons. The sequenced sample consisted of blood. The V gene is TRBV24-1, the J gene TRBJ2-1, with TRBD1 matching 10 bases. This sequence originates from an older woman with Graves' hyperthyroidism. The CDR3 bases are TGTGCCACCAGTGATTTGCAGCCGGGACAGGGGAGCGATGAGCAGTTCTTC. Residues: CATSDLQPGQGSDEQFF.